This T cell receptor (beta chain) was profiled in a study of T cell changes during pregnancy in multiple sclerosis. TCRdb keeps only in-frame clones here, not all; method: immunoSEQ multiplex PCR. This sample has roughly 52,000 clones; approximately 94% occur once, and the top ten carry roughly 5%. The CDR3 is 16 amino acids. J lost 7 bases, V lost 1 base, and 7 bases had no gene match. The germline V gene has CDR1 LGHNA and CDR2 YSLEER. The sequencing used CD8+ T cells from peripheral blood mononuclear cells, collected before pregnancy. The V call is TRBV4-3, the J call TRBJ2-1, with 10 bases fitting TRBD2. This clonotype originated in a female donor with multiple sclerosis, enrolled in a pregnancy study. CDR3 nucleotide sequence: TGCGCCAGCAGCCAAGGAGCGGGAGGGCCGGGGAATGAGCAGTTCTTC. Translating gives CASSQGAGGPGNEQFF.